Presented here are 18 T cell receptor beta chains from one specimen sequenced in a study of Ad26.COV2.S vaccination and SARS-CoV-2 variants. The assay was immunoSEQ multiplex PCR, and TCRdb's table has in-frame clones only and misses some. The repertoire consists of about 320,000 clones, with around four fifths occurring once and the leading ten covering approximately 2.2%. Described treatment: some 20 received Ad26.COV2.S at low or high dose, single or two shots; about 5 received placebo; per-sample allocation not given. Day 63 after the first injection of vaccine or placebo was the sampling time. Sequenced material: peripheral blood, taken in a trial of Ad26.COV2.S vaccine versus placebo. These receptor sequences come from a person aged 18-65 years who received the Ad26.COV2.S COVID-19 vaccine or a placebo.

The chain is built from TRBV19 and TRBJ1-2; possible D gene TRBD1, 6 bases. Trimming left V 3 bases short and J 7 bases short, with 15 bases between. Germline CDR1 is LNHDA and CDR2 is SQIVND (reference sequence). There are 14 residues in the CDR3. DNA for the CDR3: TGTGCCAGTAGTATCACAGGGAGTCCGGCTGGCTACACCTTC. Translating gives CASSITGSPAGYTF. Using reference TRBV19 and TRBJ1-2 for the parts outside the CDR3, the full variable domain is DGGITQSPKYLFRKEGQNVTLSCEQNLNHDAMYWYRQDPGQGLRLIYYSQIVNDFQKGDIAEGYSVSREKKESFPLTVTSAQKNPTAFYLCASSITGSPAGYTFGSGTRLTVV.

Ten or more counts support this clone. The chain joins TRBV12-5 to TRBJ2-7; no clear D. Per the germline V gene, CDR1 is LGHNT and CDR2 is FRNRAP. This CDR3 has 11 residues. V was trimmed by 6 bases and J by 0 bases, leaving 3 bases between them. This chain's CDR3 is CASGSSYEQYF. As DNA, the CDR3 is TGTGCTAGTGGAAGCTCCTACGAGCAGTACTTC.

This sequence joins TRBV18 and TRBJ2-5; D perhaps matches TRBD2 (6 bases). V was clipped by 4 bases and J by 2 bases, with 23 bases between them. The germline V gene has CDR1 KGHSH and CDR2 LQKENI. The CDR3 has 18 amino acids. The CDR3 spells CASSLAKQLTGVQETQYF. CDR3 DNA sequence: TGTGCCAGCTCACTTGCGAAACAACTAACGGGGGTTCAAGAGACCCAGTACTTC.

This clone was observed a few times. The chain is built from TRBV28 and TRBJ1-6; D gene uncertain. Germline-derived CDR1 and CDR2 are MDHEN and SYDVKM. The CDR3 has 14 amino acids. Trimming took off 3 bases at V and 9 bases at J, with 12 bases between the two ends. The CDR3 nucleotides read TGTGCCAGCAGTTTGTCAGGAGTGGGTTCACCCCTCCACTTT. It codes for CASSLSGVGSPLHF.

This clone has a handful of counts. This sequence joins TRBV3-1 (or the pseudogene TRBV3-2) and TRBJ1-6; D not certain. The CDR3 totals 17 residues. Germline V gene sequence: CDR1 LGHDT, CDR2 YNNKEL (reference sequence). With 0 bases removed from V and 1 base from J, the gap between germline ends came to 10 bases. This CDR3 is CASSQDKALSYNSPLHF. The CDR3 DNA sequence: TGTGCCAGCAGCCAAGATAAAGCCCTGTCCTATAATTCACCCCTCCACTTT.

The chain recombines TRBV7-6 with TRBJ1-1; TRBD1 might be the D (5 bases). The V gene's germline CDR1 is SGHVS and CDR2 FNYEAQ. The CDR3 contains 16 residues. The V gene lost 1 base and the J gene lost 3 bases, with 15 bases spanning the gap. The CDR3 nucleotides read TGTGCCAGCAGCTTAGACTTTGCAGGGCGTGACACTGAAGCTTTCTTT. As protein: CASSLDFAGRDTEAFF.

Only one count was recorded for this clone. This sample includes further DNA sequences coding for the same CDR3. The chain is built from TRBV5-1 and TRBJ1-4; TRBD1 matches at 10 bases. The CDR3 extends over 14 amino acids. CDR1 and CDR2 from the germline V gene are SGHRS and YFSETQ. Germline trimming cut 4 bases from V and 4 bases from J; bases unmatched to any gene: 1. CDR3 sequence (DNA): TGCGCCAGCAGCCGGGACAGGGGTAATGAAAAACTGTTTTTT. As protein: CASSRDRGNEKLFF.

J is TRBJ1-1 and V is TRBV23-1; unclear D gene. TRBV23-1 is assigned to the ORF class and has an uncertain function. The CDR3 runs to 19 residues. The germline V and J ends were trimmed by 0 bases and 0 bases, with 20 bases remaining between them. In DNA form, the CDR3 reads TGCGCCAGCAGTCAATCTAGTCTGGCTGACACCCACTTGAACACTGAAGCTTTCTTT. Its translation: CASSQSSLADTHLNTEAFF.

CDR3 DNA sequence: TGCAGTGCTAGTTTAGCCCCGTCTGGGGGTGCTGAAGCTTTCTTT. Its protein is CSASLAPSGGAEAFF. This rearrangement joins TRBV20-1 to TRBJ1-1; D perhaps matches TRBD1 (5 bases). Trimming took 3 bases from V and 6 from J, leaving 20 bases between them. The CDR3 length is 15 residues. Germline assignment: CDR1 DFQATT and CDR2 SNEGSKA (reference sequence).

Turning to this clone: The germline gene is not matched at one end of the junction; a read error may be the cause. The V gene is TRBV7-2, the J gene TRBJ1-1, with 7 bases aligning to TRBD1. The germline V gene encodes CDR1 SGHTA and CDR2 FQGNSA. This CDR3 comprises 14 residues. Here the CDR3 reads CASTLDRVKTEAFF. CDR3 coding DNA: TGTGCCAGCACCTTAGACAGGGTTAAGACTGAAGCTTTCTTT. Variable domain in full (rest from reference TRBV7-2 and TRBJ1-1): GAGVSQSPSNKVTEKGKDVELRCDPISGHTALYWYRQSLGQGLEFLIYFQGNSAPDKSGLPSDRFSAERTGGSVSTLTIQRTQQEDSAVYLCASTLDRVKTEAFFGQGTRLTVV.

The V gene is TRBV30, the J gene TRBJ1-5; 8 bases are shared with TRBD1. There are 13 residues in the CDR3. Unmatched junction bases numbered 6, after V lost 5 bases and J lost 6 bases. Looked up from germline, CDR1 is GTSNPN and CDR2 is SVGIG (reference sequence). This CDR3 is CAWDQGASQPQHF. In nucleotides, the CDR3 is TGTGCCTGGGACCAGGGGGCGAGTCAGCCCCAGCATTTT. Supplemented by reference TRBV30 and TRBJ1-5, the full variable domain reads SQTIHQWPATLVQPVGSPLSLECTVEGTSNPNLYWYRQAAGRGLQLLFYSVGIGQISSEVPQNLSASRPQDRQFILSSKKLLLSDSGFYLCAWDQGASQPQHFGDGTRLSIL.

This clone occurred a few times. The chain uses TRBV7-9 and TRBJ1-1; no definite D call. The length of the CDR3 is 13 residues. V was cut by 3 bases and J by 4 bases, with 9 bases left in between. Germline-derived CDR1 and CDR2 are SEHNR and FQNEAQ (reference sequence). CDR3 DNA: TGTGCCAGCAGCTTTGACCGAACCACTGAAGCTTTCTTT. Amino acid sequence: CASSFDRTTEAFF.

The V and J genes are TRBV28 and TRBJ1-2; TRBD1 might be the D (5 bases). Germline values: CDR1 MDHEN, CDR2 SYDVKM. Trimming shortened V by 6 bases and J by 1 base, and 12 bases separated the two germline ends. The CDR3 is 14 residues long. Written as DNA, the CDR3 is TGTGCCAGCAGGAACCATCAGGGTAACTATGGCTACACCTTC. Its translation is CASRNHQGNYGYTF.

The count of this clone is one. This chain joins TRBV19 and TRBJ2-2; D is unresolved. Germline values: CDR1 LNHDA, CDR2 SQIVND (reference sequence). Trimming stripped 5 bases from V and 7 bases from J, with 8 bases between. The CDR3 extends over 12 amino acids. The CDR3: CASSPTGGELFF. Written as DNA, the CDR3 is TGTGCCAGTAGTCCGACGGGCGGGGAGCTGTTTTTT. Combining the CDR3 with reference TRBV19 and TRBJ2-2 gives the whole variable domain DGGITQSPKYLFRKEGQNVTLSCEQNLNHDAMYWYRQDPGQGLRLIYYSQIVNDFQKGDIAEGYSVSREKKESFPLTVTSAQKNPTAFYLCASSPTGGELFFGEGSRLTVL.

This clone showed up just once. This CDR3 is CASSFMPLSTITYEQYF. In DNA form, the CDR3 reads TGCGCCAGCAGCTTTATGCCTCTGTCCACGATTACCTACGAGCAGTACTTC. This chain links TRBV5-1 with TRBJ2-7, with D unresolved. V was shortened by 2 bases and J by 2 bases, with 20 bases between the two germline ends. Per the germline V gene, CDR1 is SGHRS and CDR2 is YFSETQ. The CDR3 length is 17 residues.

V and J are TRBV7-2 and TRBJ2-3; the D is unclear. From germline, CDR1 is SGHTA and CDR2 FQGNSA. Trimming left V 4 bases short and J 7 bases short, with 12 bases between. The CDR3 runs 13 residues. The CDR3 DNA sequence: TGTGCCAGCAGCTCCGCGCGTGAGAATACGCAGTATTTT. Residues: CASSSARENTQYF.

The rearrangement uses TRBV5-1 and TRBJ2-7, with TRBD1 identical over 9 bases. Germline lookup yields CDR1 SGHRS and CDR2 YFSETQ. J gave up 2 bases and V 3 bases, and 6 bases lay outside the gene matches. CDR3 length: 15 residues. The CDR3 region has the DNA TGCGCCAGCAGCTCCCCGGGACAGGGCCCCTACGAGCAGTACTTC. It specifies CASSSPGQGPYEQYF.

This chain's CDR3 is CASSPRDRGADEQFF. CDR3 coding DNA: TGTGCCAGCTCACCGCGGGACAGGGGGGCAGATGAGCAGTTCTTC. The J gene is TRBJ2-1, the V gene TRBV18, with 11 positions matching TRBD1. Germline CDR1 and CDR2: KGHSH and LQKENI. The trim removed 3 bases at V and 8 bases at J, leaving 6 bases unmatched. CDR3 length equals 15 residues.